This TCR beta chain originates from a study of blood T cell repertoires in COVID-19. In the original analysis: By means of reference gene primer amplification, nucleated cell counts were estimated. Clones were read by immunoSEQ multiplex PCR, and TCRdb kept only the in-frame ones, dropping some. V and J calls and clone size are copied from that table; D and trimming were computed from the DNA. This sample has 330,000 or so clones, with about 87% found just once. Participants spanned ages about 18 to 95 years and resided in 20 to 25 US areas. Participants' reported clinical history set cohort assignment. Before being deemed recovered, Cohort 3 donors had two negative PCRs, clearance, or symptom resolution. The V and J ends lost 3 bases and 9 bases, in that order; junction bases with no gene match: 8. Germline CDR1 reads SGHNT; CDR2 reads YYREEE (reference sequence). The CDR3 has 15 residues.

This chain connects TRBV5-4 to TRBJ1-6, with 8 bases matching TRBD1. Sequenced sample: PBMCs or T cells enriched from blood (not recorded which). The clonotype originates from a man aged 25-40 years who had recovered from COVID-19. The CDR3 DNA sequence: TGTGCCAGCAGCTCAGGGGGACAGGCGAGTTCACCCCTCCACTTT. Amino acid sequence: CASSSGGQASSPLHF.